One and the same sample provided the 16 T cell receptor beta chains below, sequenced in a study of neurological immune-mediated disorders. MiXCR, run by TCRdb on the 5' RACE reads, gives a single entry per CDR3 protein. This table has about 84,000 distinct CDR3 sequences, roughly 4.3% appearing once. Time point defined: longitudinal time-point 3. Sequenced sample: PBMCs. These receptor sequences come from a woman aged 60-75 years with multiple sclerosis.

Only a few counts were recorded for this clonotype. V gene TRBV6-1 combines with J gene TRBJ2-1; D call uncertain. Germline CDR1 reads MNHNS; CDR2 reads SASEGT. This CDR3 region has 14 residues. V shed 2 bases and J shed 8 bases, with 13 bases lying between them. The CDR3 is CASSESGLTDEQFF. As DNA, the CDR3 is TGTGCCAGCAGTGAATCTGGGCTAACAGATGAGCAGTTCTTC.

This clonotype was seen ten or more times. The rearrangement joins TRBV12-3 or TRBV12-4 to TRBJ2-7, with D unclear. The CDR3 length is 12 residues. V lost 6 bases, J lost 0 bases, and 6 bases lay in between. The CDR3 sequence: CASRAFSYEQYF. For the CDR3, the DNA is TGTGCCAGCAGAGCCTTCTCCTACGAGCAGTACTTC.

The sample holds a few counts of this clonotype. The rearrangement joins TRBV5-1 to TRBJ2-5, with 9 bases aligning to TRBD1. The CDR3 has 16 amino acids. With V trimmed by 3 bases and J by 4 bases, 10 bases remained unmatched. Germline CDR1 reads SGHRS; CDR2 reads YFSETQ. The CDR3 region has the DNA TGCGCCAGCAGCTGGACCCCGGGACAGGGTCGAGAGACCCAGTACTTC. Protein product: CASSWTPGQGRETQYF.

This clonotype was seen ten or more times. The J gene is TRBJ1-5, the V gene TRBV20-1; D is possibly TRBD1 (6 bases). The germline CDR1 and CDR2 sequences are DFQATT and SNEGSKA (reference sequence). CDR3 size: 15 residues. Trimming shortened V by 6 bases and J by 2 bases, and 17 bases separated the two germline ends. CDR3 protein: CSASGGGAGNQPQHF. DNA of the CDR3: TGCAGTGCCAGTGGGGGGGGCGCGGGCAATCAGCCCCAGCATTTT.

This clonotype was observed many times. V and J are TRBV12-3 or TRBV12-4 and TRBJ1-2; TRBD1 agrees at 9 bases. The CDR3 consists of 14 residues. V lost 6 bases to trimming and J lost 3 bases; unmatched junction nucleotides: 5. CDR3 amino acids: CASRPTGGDYGYTF. In nucleotides, the CDR3 is TGTGCCAGCAGACCTACAGGGGGCGACTATGGCTACACCTTC.

This clonotype has ten or more counts. V usage is TRBV12-3 or TRBV12-4 and J usage is TRBJ1-1; D is unresolved. The CDR3 has 12 amino acids. V was shortened by 5 bases and J by 6 bases, with 10 bases between the two germline ends. The CDR3 protein is CASSLFSSEAFF. The CDR3 nucleotides are TGTGCCAGCAGTCTATTTTCCTCTGAAGCTTTCTTT.

This clonotype was seen ten or more times. The chain joins TRBV5-1 to TRBJ2-3; D tentatively fits TRBD1 or TRBD2 (5 bases each). Trimming took 3 bases from V and 0 from J, leaving 11 bases between them. Germline V gives CDR1 SGHRS, CDR2 YFSETQ. CDR3 length: 15 amino acids. The CDR3 spells CASSSGRPSTDTQYF. Here the CDR3 DNA reads TGCGCCAGCAGCTCGGGACGCCCTAGCACAGATACGCAGTATTTT.

This clonotype was recorded many times. V and J are TRBV11-2 and TRBJ2-5; TRBD2 might be the D (5 bases). V dropped 3 bases and J dropped 7 bases, with 15 bases sitting between them. CDR3 length: 14 amino acids. Germline assignment: CDR1 SGHAT and CDR2 FQNNGV. DNA of the CDR3: TGTGCCAGCAGCTTGGGCGCGGCCGCGGGGACCCAGTACTTC. It is translated as CASSLGAAAGTQYF.

There are many counts of this clonotype. The chain carries TRBV20-1 and TRBJ1-1, with TRBD1 matching over 8 bases. The CDR3 is 12 residues long. Germline loops: CDR1 DFQATT, CDR2 SNEGSKA (reference sequence). V was clipped by 0 bases and J by 11 bases; unmatched bases: 5. CDR3 DNA: TGCAGTGCTAGAGAAGACAGGGGACTGGCTTTCTTT. Translated: CSAREDRGLAFF.

This clonotype was seen repeatedly, ten times or more. The rearrangement uses TRBV4-2 and TRBJ2-7; TRBD2 matches at 7 bases. Germline CDR1 and CDR2: LGHNA and YNFKEQ. Trimming removed 1 base from V and 4 bases from J; junction bases left unmatched: 7. This CDR3 region has 15 residues. CDR3 DNA: TGTGCCAGCAGCCAAGCCTCCCTAGCGGATTACGAGCAGTACTTC. This sequence encodes CASSQASLADYEQYF.

This clonotype was seen repeatedly, ten times or more. The genes are TRBV27 and TRBJ1-2; 9 bases fit TRBD1. Germline-derived CDR1 and CDR2 are MNHEY and SMNVEV (reference sequence). Unmatched junction bases numbered 14, after V lost 5 bases and J lost 4 bases. The CDR3 covers 17 residues. CDR3 sequence: CASSLQLPTGGSYGYTF. The CDR3 coding sequence is TGTGCCAGCAGTCTCCAATTACCGACAGGGGGTAGCTATGGCTACACCTTC.

This clonotype was counted only a few times. The V call is TRBV12-3 or TRBV12-4, the J call TRBJ2-6; D is uncertain. V was cut by 5 bases and J by 0 bases, with 26 bases left in between. The CDR3 totals 21 residues. The CDR3 region has the DNA TGTGCCAGCAGTCCGCCCCTCCGGCCGACACCGCCAACCTCTGGGGCCAACGTCCTGACTTTC. This encodes CASSPPLRPTPPTSGANVLTF.

The sample holds many counts of this clonotype. The rearrangement joins TRBV5-1 to TRBJ2-2, with 7 bases aligning to TRBD2. The CDR3 covers 14 residues. V lost 6 bases to trimming and J lost 4 bases; unmatched junction nucleotides: 6. Germline CDR1 and CDR2: SGHRS and YFSETQ. CDR3 nucleotide sequence: TGCGCCAGCATGCGGGGGAACCCCACCGGGGAGCTGTTTTTT. Its protein product is CASMRGNPTGELFF.

This clonotype has a count of ten or more. The chain recombines TRBV12-3 or TRBV12-4 with TRBJ2-7; maybe TRBD1 (5 bases). This CDR3 has 11 amino acids. Trimming pared 5 bases from V and 5 bases from J, leaving 7 bases between. CDR3 amino acids: CASSQGDEQYF. The CDR3 nucleotides read TGTGCCAGCAGTCAGGGTGACGAGCAGTACTTC.

Many counts were recorded for this clonotype. The chain joins TRBV7-9 to TRBJ2-7; 7 bases map to TRBD1. V lost 6 bases to trimming and J lost 0 bases; unmatched junction nucleotides: 5. Germline V gene sequence: CDR1 SEHNR, CDR2 FQNEAQ (reference sequence). CDR3 size: 14 residues. For the CDR3, the DNA is TGTGCCAGCAGGCCGACAGGGATCTCCTACGAGCAGTACTTC. Translation: CASRPTGISYEQYF.

The sample holds many counts of this clonotype. V usage is TRBV20-1 and J usage is TRBJ1-1; 8 nucleotides align to TRBD1. Trimming cost V 0 bases and J 5 bases; bases outside gene matches: 5. CDR1 is DFQATT and CDR2 is SNEGSKA in the germline V gene (reference sequence). The CDR3 extends over 14 amino acids. The CDR3 region has the DNA TGCAGTGCTAGAGATCCGGACAGGGTGACTGAAGCTTTCTTT. Its translation is CSARDPDRVTEAFF.